These 8 T cell receptor beta chains came from one sample sequenced in a study of T cell repertoires in cytomegalovirus infection. For these TCRs, the target antigens are not known. TCRdb re-analysed the reads in MiXCR, keeping a single row per CDR3 protein. Altogether 900,000 to 950,000 distinct CDR3 sequences are present, less than 40% being singletons, with the ten largest covering 11% to 15%. The source was cultured CD8+ T cells from PBMCs, collected from culture after CMV antigen stimulation. The receptors come from a human donor in good health (CMV status not recorded). Some clones in this sample may be carry-over from other donors' samples.

V gene TRBV2 combines with J gene TRBJ1-3; D gene ambiguous. Germline CDR1 SNHLY, CDR2 FYNNEI. V was clipped by 0 bases and J by 4 bases, with 10 bases between them. The CDR3 is 15 residues long. This CDR3 is CASSEAVLGGNTIYF. As DNA, the CDR3 is TGTGCCAGCAGTGAAGCGGTCCTCGGGGGAAACACCATATATTTT. The variable domain in full, with the rest retrieved from reference TRBV2 and TRBJ1-3, is EPEVTQTPSHQVTQMGQEVILRCVPISNHLYFYWYRQILGQKVEFLVSFYNNEISEKSEIFDDQFSVERPDGSNFTLKIRSTKLEDSAMYFCASSEAVLGGNTIYFGEGSWLTVV.

This clonotype was detected only a few times. The chain uses TRBV29-1 and TRBJ2-5; 8 bases fit TRBD1. V dropped 3 bases and J dropped 2; count of bases not matched to a gene: 5. Per germline, CDR1 SQVTM and CDR2 ANQGSEA. The CDR3 contains 14 residues. Here the CDR3 DNA reads TGCAGCGTTGAGGGACAGGACCTTCAAGAGACCCAGTACTTC. It specifies CSVEGQDLQETQYF.

This clonotype was counted ten times or more. The rearrangement joins TRBV7-9 to TRBJ1-4; TRBD1 aligns across 8 bases. This CDR3 comprises 16 residues. Germline V gene lookup returns CDR1 SEHNR and CDR2 FQNEAQ (reference sequence). Trimming removed 2 bases from V and 8 bases from J; junction bases left unmatched: 10. The CDR3 protein is CASSLQYAGGAEKLFF. For the CDR3, the DNA is TGTGCCAGCAGCTTACAGTACGCAGGGGGCGCGGAAAAACTGTTTTTT.

V gene TRBV6-2 or TRBV6-3 combines with J gene TRBJ1-5; tentative D call: TRBD1 (5 bases). In germline, CDR1 is MNHEY, CDR2 SVGEGT. V dropped 2 bases and J dropped 7 bases, with 15 bases sitting between them. There are 15 residues in the CDR3. In DNA, the CDR3 is TGTGCCAGCAGTTACCAGGGAGGTGGGTGGCAGCCCCAGCATTTT. Translating gives CASSYQGGGWQPQHF.

In this sample, this clonotype turned up once. One end of the junction does not line up with germline, which may come from a read error. The chain employs TRBV27 and TRBJ2-3; 9 bases match TRBD1. From germline, CDR1 is MNHEY and CDR2 SMNVEV (reference sequence). The CDR3 totals 15 residues. As DNA, the CDR3 is TGTGCCAGCAGTTCCTACAGGGGGCGTACAGATATGCAGTATTTT. Its translation is CASSSYRGRTDMQYF.

The gene calls are TRBV3-1 and TRBJ1-2; 9 bases line up with TRBD1. Germline V gives CDR1 LGHDT, CDR2 YNNKEL (reference sequence). V shed 0 bases, J shed 6 bases, and the junction held 2 bases outside the gene matches. CDR3 length: 14 amino acids. The CDR3 reads CASSQEWDRDGYTF. The CDR3, as DNA: TGTGCCAGCAGCCAAGAGTGGGACAGGGATGGCTACACCTTC.

The V call is TRBV20-1, the J call TRBJ2-2, with 8 bases matching TRBD2. The junction had 18 bases not matched to a gene; V was cut back by 0 bases and J by 6 bases. CDR3 length: 19 amino acids. Per the germline V gene, CDR1 is DFQATT and CDR2 is SNEGSKA (reference sequence). The CDR3 region has the DNA TGCAGTGCTAGAGATCGCGGGGGGCCCCCTATAATGGTTTCCGGGGAGCTGTTTTTT. Translating gives CSARDRGGPPIMVSGELFF.

V is TRBV20-1 and J is TRBJ1-5, with TRBD1 matching over 7 bases. J was trimmed by 16 bases and V by 6 bases; bases with no gene match: 12. The CDR3 covers 11 residues. Germline lookup yields CDR1 DFQATT and CDR2 SNEGSKA (reference sequence). The CDR3 reads CSAPGQNGEHF. CDR3 nucleotide sequence: TGCAGTGCCCCGGGACAGAATGGAGAACATTTT.